The clone carrying this T cell receptor (beta chain) was counted between two and nine times. Antigen unknown. This entry is derived from a study of post-analysis software for immune sequencing data. Overall study findings and caveats: With TRBV5-6, TRBV5-1 and TRBV20-1 included, 4 to 6 TRBV segments were more frequent in patients than in controls.

V was shortened by 6 bases and J by 10 bases, with 19 bases between the two germline ends. Germline loops: CDR1 SQVTM, CDR2 ANQGSEA. This CDR3 has 13 residues. Each TCR beta cDNA library carried unique molecular identifiers. Via MiXCR, TCRdb re-called the PCR reads, giving one row per CDR3 protein. Among 430,000 or so distinct CDR3 sequences listed, approximately 42% were seen once. The sequence was collected from a girl aged 2 to 9 with multiple sclerosis. Sequencing was performed on blood. This sequence joins TRBV29-1 and TRBJ2-1; possible D gene TRBD2, 6 bases. The CDR3 DNA sequence: TGCAGCGTGGAACAAGGGCCCGGGAGAGAGCAGTTCTTC. Protein: CSVEQGPGREQFF.